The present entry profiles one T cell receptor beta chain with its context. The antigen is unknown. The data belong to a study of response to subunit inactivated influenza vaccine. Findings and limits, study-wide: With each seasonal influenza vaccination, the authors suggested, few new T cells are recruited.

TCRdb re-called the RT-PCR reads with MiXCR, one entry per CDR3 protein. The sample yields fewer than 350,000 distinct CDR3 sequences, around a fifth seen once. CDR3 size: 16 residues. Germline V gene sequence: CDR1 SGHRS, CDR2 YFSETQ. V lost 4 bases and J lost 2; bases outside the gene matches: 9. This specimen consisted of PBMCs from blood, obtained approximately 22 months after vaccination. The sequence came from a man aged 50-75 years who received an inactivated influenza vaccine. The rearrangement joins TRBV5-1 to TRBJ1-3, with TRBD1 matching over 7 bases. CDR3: CASSKQGQSTGNTIYF. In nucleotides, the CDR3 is TGCGCCAGCAGCAAACAGGGACAGTCCACTGGAAACACCATATATTTT.